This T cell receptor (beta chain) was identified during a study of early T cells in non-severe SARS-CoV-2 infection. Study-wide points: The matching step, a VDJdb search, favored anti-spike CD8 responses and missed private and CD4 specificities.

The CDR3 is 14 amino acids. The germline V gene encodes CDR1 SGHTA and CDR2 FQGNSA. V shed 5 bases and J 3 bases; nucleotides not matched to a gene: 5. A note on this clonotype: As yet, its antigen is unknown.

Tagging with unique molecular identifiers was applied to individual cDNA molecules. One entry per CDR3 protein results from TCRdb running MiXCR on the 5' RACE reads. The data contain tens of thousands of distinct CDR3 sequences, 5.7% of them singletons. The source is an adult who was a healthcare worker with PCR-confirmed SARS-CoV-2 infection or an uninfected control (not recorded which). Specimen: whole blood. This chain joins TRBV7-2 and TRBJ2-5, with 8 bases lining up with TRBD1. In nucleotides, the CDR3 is TGTGCCAGCAGCCCGGACAGGGACGAAGAGACCCAGTACTTC. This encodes CASSPDRDEETQYF.